The T cell receptor beta chain under discussion was sequenced for a study of OX40 agonist ivuxolimab in advanced cancers. CDR3 size: 12 residues. Looked up from germline, CDR1 is SGDLS and CDR2 is YYNGEE. Deletions cut 4 bases from V and 5 bases from J, with 7 bases between. Clones were sequenced by immunoSEQ multiplex PCR, and TCRdb holds only the in-frame ones, with some missing. Seen here are tens of thousands of clones, approximately 90% observed once, and the top ten hold 5% to 5.5%. The chain joins TRBV9 to TRBJ2-1; D is possibly TRBD1 or TRBD2 (5 bases each). The sequencing here drew on CD4+ or CD8+ T cells sorted from blood, taken in a trial of the OX40 agonist ivuxolimab. The TCR sequence derives from an adult with an advanced solid tumor such as melanoma, head and neck, liver or kidney cancer. The CDR3 loop reads CASSRDHNEQFF. As DNA, the CDR3 is TGTGCCAGCAGCCGGGACCACAATGAGCAGTTCTTC.